This T cell receptor beta chain was documented in a study of radiation and T cells in renal cell carcinoma. Assay: immunoSEQ multiplex PCR; the TCRdb copy retains only in-frame clones and omits some. The sample lists some 25,000 clones, roughly 50% occurring once. This clone was seen only a few times. Antigen specificity is unknown. Regarding treatment: treatment-naive control, cytoreductive nephrectomy. The tumor was a clear cell renal cell carcinoma. Sequenced control tumors were from around 10 males and a few females, median age about 50. Between the trimmed V and J ends, which lost 7 bases and 2 bases, there was a span of 15 bases. The CDR3 consists of 15 residues. The germline gives CDR1 LNHDA, CDR2 SQIVND (reference sequence). The study, taken as a whole, reports: Irradiated tumors held more dominant CDR3 motifs than control tumors.

The sequence was collected from a man aged 35-49 years with renal cell carcinoma. The J gene is TRBJ1-5, the V gene TRBV19, with D possibly being TRBD1 (5 bases). The sample was tumor tissue, taken from a patient whose treatment was nephrectomy without radiotherapy. The CDR3 loop is CASTPTGGGNQPQHF. CDR3 DNA: TGTGCCAGTACCCCCACGGGGGGGGGCAATCAGCCCCAGCATTTT.